Listed here are 19 T cell receptor beta chains from one sample, sequenced in a study of T cells in women clearing cervical HPV infection. Produced via immunoSEQ multiplex PCR; TCRdb's table is partial and in-frame only. With 36,000 or so clones in the sample, the ten largest clones hold 1.7%. The sample consisted of blood buffy coat. The source of these receptors is a woman aged 18-69 years with a cervical HPV16 infection that either progressed to CIN3+ or cleared (not recorded which).

On this clone: The read is 3 residues too short to cover the CDR3 end, so that end is filled in from the germline J gene. The chain has TRBV29-1 and TRBJ1-3; TRBD1 aligns across 9 bases. V lost 0 bases to trimming and J lost 3 bases; unmatched junction nucleotides: 9. Per germline, CDR1 SQVTM and CDR2 ANQGSEA. This CDR3 is 17 amino acids long. The CDR3 DNA, read in part, is TGCAGCGTTGAAGAGATATCGGACAGGGGAGATGGAAACACC. It yields the protein CSVEEISDRGDGNT. The whole CDR3 sequence is CSVEEISDRGDGNTIYF.

A word on this clone: Coverage ceases 3 residues before the CDR3 finishes, and the germline J gene fills in the end. The rearrangement joins TRBV11-2 to TRBJ2-3; D may be TRBD2 (5 bases). CDR1 SGHAT and CDR2 FQNNGV come from the germline V gene. This CDR3 is built from 12 residues. CDR3 DNA, as far as it was read: TGTGCCAGCAGCTTAGTCGGGGAGACG. This codes for CASSLVGET. The whole CDR3 is CASSLVGETQYF.

Remarks on this clone: The missing CDR3 end, 3 residues past where the read stops, is filled in from the germline J gene. The V call is TRBV19, the J call TRBJ2-2, with a tentative D call TRBD1 (8 bases). The V and J ends lost 5 bases and 7 bases respectively, with 14 bases between them. The length of the CDR3 is 14 residues. Germline V gene data show CDR1 as LNHDA and CDR2 as SQIVND (reference sequence). The sequenced CDR3 bases are TGTGCCAGTAGTGCCACAGGGGGGGGCGGGGAG. It yields the protein CASSATGGGGE. The entire CDR3 protein is CASSATGGGGELFF.

Comment on this clone: The read ends 3 residues before the CDR3 terminus; that terminus is restored from the germline J gene. The chain links TRBV19 to TRBJ1-2; 9 nucleotides line up with TRBD1. The V gene end was trimmed by 4 bases and the J gene end by 5 bases; junction bases not matched to a gene: 5. Looked up from germline, CDR1 is LNHDA and CDR2 is SQIVND (reference sequence). The CDR3 is 14 residues long. The CDR3 spells CASSTTGGWYGYTF. Partial CDR3 DNA: TGTGCCAGTAGTACCACAGGGGGCTGGTATGGC. The variable domain in full, with the rest retrieved from reference TRBV19 and TRBJ1-2, is DGGITQSPKYLFRKEGQNVTLSCEQNLNHDAMYWYRQDPGQGLRLIYYSQIVNDFQKGDIAEGYSVSREKKESFPLTVTSAQKNPTAFYLCASSTTGGWYGYTFGSGTRLTVV.

As regards this clone: Read sequence stops 3 residues before the CDR3 end, and the germline J gene provides the missing end. The chain uses TRBV19 and TRBJ2-1; 9 bases align to TRBD2. This CDR3 comprises 15 residues. The V gene's germline CDR1 is LNHDA and CDR2 SQIVND (reference sequence). The V gene end was trimmed by 3 bases and the J gene end by 0 bases; junction bases not matched to a gene: 0. CDR3 bases read: TGTGCCAGTAGTATTAGCGGGGGCTCCTACAATGAG. Translated, it gives CASSISGGSYNE. The whole CDR3 protein reads CASSISGGSYNEQFF.

CDR3 amino acids: CSVEVLGRRDEQFF. The CDR3 bases that were read are TGCAGCGTTGAGGTGTTAGGCCGGAGGGATGAG. V gene TRBV29-1 combines with J gene TRBJ2-1; D is perhaps TRBD2 (6 bases). The read terminates 3 residues before the CDR3 end, so the remaining end is supplied by the germline J gene. Germline CDR1 is SQVTM and CDR2 is ANQGSEA. The CDR3 is 14 residues long. The V gene lost 3 bases and the J gene lost 8 bases, with 17 bases spanning the gap.

Turning to this clone: The sequence runs out 3 residues before the end of the CDR3; the remainder is reconstructed from the germline J gene. The chain employs TRBV7-6 and TRBJ2-2; TRBD2 might be the D (6 bases). The germline V gene encodes CDR1 SGHVS and CDR2 FNYEAQ. The CDR3 runs 15 residues. V was pared by 4 bases and J by 2 bases, with 11 bases between. CDR3 residues: CASSSLGLNTGELFF. CDR3 DNA, as far as it was read: TGTGCCAGCAGCTCCCTGGGACTTAACACCGGGGAG.

Concerning this clone itself: The sequence runs out 3 residues before the end of the CDR3; the remainder is reconstructed from the germline J gene. The chain combines TRBV7-6 with TRBJ1-2; 8 positions match TRBD1. This CDR3 has 16 residues. CDR1 SGHVS and CDR2 FNYEAQ come from the germline V gene. The CDR3 DNA, read in part, is TGTGCCAGCAGCTTAGCGGGACAGGCCCCCACAGATACC. This sequence encodes CASSLAGQAPTDT. The whole CDR3 is CASSLAGQAPTDTYTF.

Note on this clone: The read terminates 3 residues ahead of where the CDR3 ends, so the germline J gene completes it. This sequence joins TRBV4-2 and TRBJ2-7; tentative D call: TRBD2 (6 bases). This CDR3 contains 14 residues. V was cut by 0 bases and J by 1 base, with 7 bases left in between. Germline V gene data show CDR1 as LGHNA and CDR2 as YNFKEQ. CDR3 sequence reads: CASSQEEGSYEQYF. Partial CDR3 DNA: TGTGCCAGCAGCCAAGAGGAGGGTTCCTACGAG.

In regard to this clone: Sequencing ends 3 residues short of the CDR3 end; the germline J gene provides the rest. The genes are TRBV27 and TRBJ2-2, with D maybe TRBD1 (6 bases). Germline V gene sequence: CDR1 MNHEY, CDR2 SMNVEV (reference sequence). This CDR3 comprises 16 residues. V lost 5 bases and J lost 2, with 15 bases in between. CDR3 residues: CASSLVGAVNTGELFF. The DNA read from the CDR3 is TGTGCCAGCAGTCTGGTGGGGGCAGTAAACACCGGGGAG.

On this clone itself: The CDR3 is cut off 3 residues early in the read; its end comes from the germline J gene. The chain is built from TRBV6-1 and TRBJ2-2; D is perhaps TRBD2 (6 bases). Germline V gene data show CDR1 as MNHNS and CDR2 as SASEGT. CDR3 length equals 14 residues. V lost 0 bases, J lost 7 bases, and 9 bases lay in between. The sequenced part of the CDR3 DNA is TGTGCCAGCAGTGAAGCCAGGGAGGTCGGGGAG. This codes for CASSEAREVGE. The whole CDR3 protein is CASSEAREVGELFF.

In regard to this clone: A junction end diverges from the germline sequence, so it may reflect a read error. Sequencing ends 3 residues short of the CDR3 end; the germline J gene provides the rest. The V gene is TRBV5-1, the J gene TRBJ2-5; 10 bases match TRBD2. This CDR3 is built from 17 residues. The V gene's germline CDR1 is SGHRS and CDR2 YFSETQ. Incomplete CDR3 DNA: TGCGCCAGCAGCTTGGGGTGGGGGACTAGCGTGAAAGATACC. Protein: CASSLGWGTSVKDT. The whole CDR3 reads CASSLGWGTSVKDTQYF.

Note on this clone: Sequencing ends 3 residues short of the CDR3 end; the germline J gene provides the rest. The rearrangement joins TRBV27 to TRBJ1-5; a weak D match, TRBD1 (5 bases). Trimming left V 3 bases short and J 6 bases short, with 9 bases between. The CDR3 sequence is 13 residues long. Germline lookup yields CDR1 MNHEY and CDR2 SMNVEV (reference sequence). The CDR3 reads CASSFRATQPQHF. The sequenced CDR3 bases are TGTGCCAGCAGTTTCAGGGCGACTCAGCCC.

In regard to this clone: The observed sequence ends 3 residues before the CDR3 terminus, with the missing tail filled in from the germline J gene. The rearrangement links TRBV13 to TRBJ1-1; 7 bases line up with TRBD1. The ends lost 2 bases at V and 5 bases at J; junction bases unmatched: 5. Germline CDR1 and CDR2: PRHDT and FYEKMQ (reference sequence). The CDR3 has 14 residues. CDR3 DNA (partial): TGTGCCAGCAGCTTAAGGGGGCAGGTTACTGAA. The encoded protein is CASSLRGQVTE. The complete CDR3 reads CASSLRGQVTEAFF. Drawing the rest from reference TRBV13 and TRBJ1-1, the complete variable domain is AAGVIQSPRHLIKEKRETATLKCYPIPRHDTVYWYQQGPGQDPQFLISFYEKMQSDKGSIPDRFSAQQFSDYHSELNMSSLELGDSALYFCASSLRGQVTEAFFGQGTRLTVV.

About this clone itself: The read is 3 residues too short to cover the CDR3 end, so that end is filled in from the germline J gene. The V and J genes are TRBV4-2 and TRBJ2-3; 16 positions match TRBD2. Germline loops: CDR1 LGHNA, CDR2 YNFKEQ. CDR3 size: 21 residues. The junction had 10 bases not matched to a gene; V was cut back by 1 base and J by 0 bases. CDR3 sequence: CASSQVPGTSGGDTSTDTQYF. The DNA read from the CDR3 is TGTGCCAGCAGCCAAGTCCCCGGGACTAGCGGGGGGGACACTAGCACAGATACG.

A remark on this clone: The junction does not match germline at one end; this may be a read error. The CDR3 goes on 3 residues after the read ends, and that part is filled in from the germline J gene. Other DNA sequences within the sample encode an identical CDR3. This chain links TRBV19 with TRBJ1-3; possible D gene TRBD1, 6 bases. Germline V lookup: CDR1 LNHDA, CDR2 SQIVND (reference sequence). This CDR3 contains 13 residues. The CDR3 sequence: CASTRQATNTIYF. The CDR3 DNA, read in part, is TGTGCCAGCACTCGACAGGCGACCAACACT. Supplemented by reference TRBV19 and TRBJ1-3, the full variable domain reads DGGITQSPKYLFRKEGQNVTLSCEQNLNHDAMYWYRQDPGQGLRLIYYSQIVNDFQKGDIAEGYSVSREKKESFPLTVTSAQKNPTAFYLCASTRQATNTIYFGEGSWLTVV.

Comment on this clone: A junction boundary mismatches the germline segment, possibly from a read error. The missing CDR3 end, 3 residues past where the read stops, is filled in from the germline J gene. The chain combines TRBV4-2 with TRBJ1-4, with D tentatively TRBD1 (5 bases). The CDR3 runs 15 residues. Per germline, CDR1 LGHNA and CDR2 YNFKEQ. Incomplete CDR3 DNA: TGCGCCAGCAGCCAAGAGGCGGGGGGGTATGAAAAA. Its protein is CASSQEAGGYEK. In full, the CDR3 reads CASSQEAGGYEKLFF.

Details on this clone: The read halts 3 residues ahead of the CDR3 end, with the missing end drawn from the germline J gene. The chain links TRBV2 to TRBJ1-1, with a possible D match to TRBD1 (6 bases). CDR1 and CDR2 from the germline V gene are SNHLY and FYNNEI. Trimming took off 4 bases at V and 0 bases at J, with 9 bases between the two ends. There are 14 residues in the CDR3. The DNA read from the CDR3 is TGTGCCAGCAGTGTGGGGGCCATGAACACTGAA. Translating it yields CASSVGAMNTE. The complete CDR3 sequence is CASSVGAMNTEAFF.

With respect to this clone: Read coverage stops 3 residues before the CDR3 terminus; the germline J gene supplies the remainder. The chain recombines TRBV28 with TRBJ2-7; 8 bases align to TRBD2. Trimming cost V 5 bases and J 0 bases; bases outside gene matches: 6. The germline CDR1 and CDR2 sequences are MDHEN and SYDVKM. The CDR3 totals 15 residues. The CDR3 bases that were read are TGTGCCAGCAGTCGATCCAGCGGGGGCTCCTACGAG. Protein: CASSRSSGGSYE. The whole CDR3 reads CASSRSSGGSYEQYF.